Each of the 18 T cell receptor beta chains below was sequenced from the same sample in a study of T cells in tuberculosis. Only in-frame clones appear in the TCRdb table, and some are missing; sequencing was by immunoSEQ multiplex PCR. In the table there are over 35,000 clones, approximately 95% of which are singletons. The sample consisted of PBMCs. The origin of the receptors is a donor between 5 and 29 years old with latent tuberculosis or without tuberculosis infection.

This clone was detected only a few times. This chain joins TRBV2 and TRBJ2-5; tentatively, D is TRBD2 (6 bases). There are 11 residues in the CDR3. V lost 5 bases and J 14 bases, leaving 15 bases between the germline ends. Germline-derived CDR1 and CDR2 are SNHLY and FYNNEI. CDR3 protein: CASSTRDLQYF. As DNA, the CDR3 is TGTGCCAGCAGTACCCGGGACTTACAATACTTC.

The V call is TRBV9, the J call TRBJ1-3; D not resolved. The CDR3 totals 16 residues. CDR1 and CDR2 (germline): SGDLS, YYNGEE. V dropped 4 bases and J dropped 0 bases, with 14 bases sitting between them. CDR3 in amino acids: CASSQRSDRSGNTIYF. The CDR3 nucleotides are TGTGCCAGCAGCCAGCGATCTGATCGCTCTGGAAACACCATATATTTT.

The CDR3 DNA is TGCAGCGTTACCCTTTCGAGCCTTACGGAAGCTTTCTTT. This sequence encodes CSVTLSSLTEAFF. The rearrangement joins TRBV29-1 to TRBJ1-1; D ambiguous. Germline CDR1 SQVTM, CDR2 ANQGSEA. This CDR3 region has 13 residues. Between the trimmed V and J ends, which lost 5 bases and 8 bases, there was a span of 18 bases.

The chain recombines TRBV2 with TRBJ2-3; 12 positions match TRBD2. The CDR3 totals 20 residues. In germline, CDR1 is SNHLY, CDR2 FYNNEI. The V segment lost 5 bases and the J segment 3 bases; nucleotides outside the gene matches: 18. The CDR3 nucleotides are TGTGCCAGCAGTTTAAGATCTAGCGGGGGGGCAGGTTTCAGTACAGATACGCAGTATTTT. It yields the protein CASSLRSSGGAGFSTDTQYF.

This clone was detected only a few times. The V call is TRBV28, the J call TRBJ2-6, with D unresolved. V lost 5 bases and J lost 0, with 5 bases in between. Germline-derived CDR1 and CDR2 are MDHEN and SYDVKM. The CDR3 sequence is 14 residues long. The CDR3, as DNA: TGTGCCAGCAGTCGCGACTCTGGGGCCAACGTCCTGACTTTC. It specifies CASSRDSGANVLTF.

The chain has TRBV6-6 and TRBJ2-2; 7 nucleotides match TRBD1. The CDR3 sequence is 16 residues long. The germline gives CDR1 MNHNY, CDR2 SVGAGI (reference sequence). The trim removed 3 bases at V and 1 base at J, leaving 5 bases unmatched. CDR3 DNA: TGTGCCAGCAGTTATGGCAGGGGGTGGAACACCGGGGAGCTGTTTTTT. It specifies CASSYGRGWNTGELFF.

V gene TRBV11-2 combines with J gene TRBJ2-5; 9 positions match TRBD2. Germline V lookup: CDR1 SGHAT, CDR2 FQNNGV. The CDR3 runs 14 residues. Germline trimming cut 3 bases from V and 7 bases from J; bases unmatched to any gene: 6. CDR3 protein: CASSFPGLARTQYF. CDR3 in DNA: TGTGCCAGCAGCTTCCCTGGACTAGCGAGGACCCAGTACTTC.

The J gene is TRBJ2-7, the V gene TRBV28; 11 positions agree with TRBD2. The CDR3 runs 13 residues. V shed 6 bases, J shed 5 bases, and the junction held 3 bases outside the gene matches. Germline values: CDR1 MDHEN, CDR2 SYDVKM. The CDR3 reads CASRNSGGDEQYF. The CDR3 nucleotides read TGTGCCAGCAGGAATAGCGGGGGGGACGAGCAGTACTTC.

This chain connects TRBV2 to TRBJ1-2, with 7 bases lining up with TRBD1. J lost 5 bases, V lost 0 bases, and 6 bases had no gene match. The CDR3 length is 15 residues. From germline, CDR1 is SNHLY and CDR2 FYNNEI. CDR3 loop: CASSEAGQTIYGYTF. The CDR3 nucleotides read TGTGCCAGCAGTGAAGCGGGACAGACTATTTATGGCTACACCTTC.

The chain joins TRBV7-2 to TRBJ2-2; TRBD1 matches at 8 bases. The V gene end was trimmed by 2 bases and the J gene end by 5 bases; junction bases not matched to a gene: 4. Germline lookup yields CDR1 SGHTA and CDR2 FQGNSA. This CDR3 has 15 residues. This CDR3 is CASSLQGAQTGELFF. The CDR3 nucleotides read TGTGCCAGCAGCTTACAGGGGGCGCAGACCGGGGAGCTGTTTTTT.

Points on this clone: Other nucleotide sequences from this sample produce the same CDR3. V is TRBV27 and J is TRBJ2-7; 9 bases map to TRBD1. The CDR3 extends over 12 amino acids. J was trimmed by 2 bases and V by 9 bases; bases with no gene match: 2. Per the germline V gene, CDR1 is MNHEY and CDR2 is SMNVEV (reference sequence). As DNA, the CDR3 is TGTGCCAGTAGGACAGGGGCCTACGAGCAGTACTTC. It specifies CASRTGAYEQYF.

V is TRBV30 and J is TRBJ1-2; D not certain. Germline V gives CDR1 GTSNPN, CDR2 SVGIG (reference sequence). Trimming shortened V by 0 bases and J by 3 bases, and 8 bases separated the two germline ends. The CDR3 length is 13 residues. In nucleotides, the CDR3 is TGTGCCTGGAGTGTCCAGGAGGACTATGGCTACACCTTC. It translates to CAWSVQEDYGYTF.

The CDR3 reads CASSSAPGSAGGKETQYF. As DNA, the CDR3 is TGTGCCAGCAGCTCCGCGCCGGGGAGTGCGGGGGGGAAAGAGACCCAGTACTTC. The chain couples TRBV5-6 to TRBJ2-5, with TRBD2 matching over 9 bases. After removal of 3 bases from V and 3 bases from J, the junction contained 15 bases not matched to a gene. The CDR3 is made up of 18 amino acids. The germline V gene has CDR1 SGHDT and CDR2 YYEEEE.

V usage is TRBV7-9 and J usage is TRBJ1-1, with D perhaps TRBD1 (6 bases). The CDR3 covers 15 residues. Germline V gene lookup returns CDR1 SEHNR and CDR2 FQNEAQ (reference sequence). V gave up 5 bases and J gave up 2 bases, with 15 bases separating them. The CDR3 region has the DNA TGTGCCAGCAGCGTGACCGGGACACTCAACACTGAAGCTTTCTTT. This sequence encodes CASSVTGTLNTEAFF.

CDR3 sequence (DNA): TGTGCCAGCAGTGAAGTAGGGGCCAGCTATGGCTACACCTTC. This sequence encodes CASSEVGASYGYTF. The chain joins TRBV6-1 to TRBJ1-2, with D possibly TRBD1 on 5 matching bases. This CDR3 spans 14 amino acids. Germline-derived CDR1 and CDR2 are MNHNS and SASEGT. V was cut by 1 base and J by 4 bases, with 10 bases left in between.

V gene TRBV4-1 combines with J gene TRBJ2-1; the match to TRBD2 covers 13 bases. Germline CDR1 and CDR2: MGHRA and YSYEKL. Trimming removed 0 bases from V and 4 bases from J; junction bases left unmatched: 0. The length of the CDR3 is 16 residues. The CDR3 protein is CASSQELAGGYNEQFF. Here the CDR3 DNA reads TGCGCCAGCAGCCAAGAACTAGCGGGGGGGTACAATGAGCAGTTCTTC.

The CDR3 DNA reads TGCGCCAGCAGCCCGGGGACAGCAAAACGGAACTATGGCTACACCTTC. Its protein product is CASSPGTAKRNYGYTF. J is TRBJ1-2 and V is TRBV5-1; 7 nucleotides align to TRBD1. CDR1 SGHRS and CDR2 YFSETQ come from the germline V gene. This CDR3 is 16 amino acids long. Trimming took 4 bases from V and 2 from J; bases not matched to a gene: 11. The variable domain in full, with the rest retrieved from reference TRBV5-1 and TRBJ1-2, is KAGVTQTPRYLIKTRGQQVTLSCSPISGHRSVSWYQQTPGQGLQFLFEYFSETQRNKGNFPGRFSGRQFSNSRSEMNVSTLELGDSALYLCASSPGTAKRNYGYTFGSGTRLTVV.

The chain combines TRBV30 with TRBJ2-5; D ambiguous. The CDR3 is 12 residues long. The ends were cut back, 2 bases at V and 1 base at J, with 5 bases in the middle. Per germline, CDR1 GTSNPN and CDR2 SVGIG (reference sequence). The CDR3 is CAWSYGQETQYF. In DNA, the CDR3 is TGTGCCTGGAGTTACGGCCAAGAGACCCAGTACTTC.